This T cell receptor (beta chain) stems from a study of CD8+ T cells in alopecia areata. About the study: Tofacitinib was taken orally by treated patients, and the dose was 5 to 10 mg twice daily.

CDR3 size: 12 residues. V lost 6 bases and J lost 8, with 16 bases in between. Germline V CDR1 and CDR2: SQVTM, ANQGSEA. Extraction and reverse transcription of RNA yielded cDNA as the sequencing template. Repertoires were generated with immunoSEQ multiplex PCR, while TCRdb's copy carries only in-frame clones and drops some. The sample records over 50,000 clones, about 44% being singletons. This clone was observed once. The receptor's source is a human donor with alopecia areata. The chain is built from TRBV29-1 and TRBJ1-2; the D gene is possibly TRBD1 (5 bases). This material consisted of CD8+ T cells sorted from blood, taken at week 0. The CDR3 sequence is CSVARGEGGYTF. Written as DNA, the CDR3 is TGCAGCGTCGCCCGAGGGGAGGGCGGCTACACCTTC.